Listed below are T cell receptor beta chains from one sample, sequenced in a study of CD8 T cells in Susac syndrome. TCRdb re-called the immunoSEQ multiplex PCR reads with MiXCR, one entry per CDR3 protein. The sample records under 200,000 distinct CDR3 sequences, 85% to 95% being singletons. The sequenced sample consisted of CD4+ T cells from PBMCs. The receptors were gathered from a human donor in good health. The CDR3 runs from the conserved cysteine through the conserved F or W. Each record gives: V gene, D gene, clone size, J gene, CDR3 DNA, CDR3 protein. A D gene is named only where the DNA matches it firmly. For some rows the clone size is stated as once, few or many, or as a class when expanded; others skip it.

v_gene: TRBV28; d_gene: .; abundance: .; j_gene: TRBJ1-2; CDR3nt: TGTGCCAGCAGTTTAGGGATTGTCTATGGCTACACCTTC; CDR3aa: CASSLGIVYGYTF
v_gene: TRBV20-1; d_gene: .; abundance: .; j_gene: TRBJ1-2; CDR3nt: TGCAGTGCTAGAGTGCCTCCGCGGGGCTACACCTTC; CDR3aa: CSARVPPRGYTF
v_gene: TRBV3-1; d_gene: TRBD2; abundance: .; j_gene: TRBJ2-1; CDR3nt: TGTGCCAGCAGCCAAGGTGGAGCGGGGGTGGGGTCCTACAATGAGCAGTTCTTC; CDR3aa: CASSQGGAGVGSYNEQFF
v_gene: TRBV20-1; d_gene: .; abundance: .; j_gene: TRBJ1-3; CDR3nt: TGCAGTGCTACGAAATCAGAAGCTGGAAACACCATATATTTT; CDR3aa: CSATKSEAGNTIYF
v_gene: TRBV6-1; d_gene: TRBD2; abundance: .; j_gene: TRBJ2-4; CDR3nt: TGTGCCGCCGGGAGGGATCGGAAAAACATTCAGTACTTC; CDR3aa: CAAGRDRKNIQYF
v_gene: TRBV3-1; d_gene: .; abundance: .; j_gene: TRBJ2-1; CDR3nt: TGTGCCGCGAGGAAGAGGGGGGGCTCCGATGAGCAGTTCTTC; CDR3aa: CAARKRGGSDEQFF
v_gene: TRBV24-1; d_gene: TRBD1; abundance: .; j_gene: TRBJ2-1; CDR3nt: TGTGCCACCAGTGACCGACAGGGGGTGAGGGATGAGCAGTTCTTC; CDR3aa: CATSDRQGVRDEQFF
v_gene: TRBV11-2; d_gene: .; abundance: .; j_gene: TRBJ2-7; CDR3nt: TGTGCCAGCCCCATACCCACTCGCTACGAGCAGTACTTC; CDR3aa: CASPIPTRYEQYF
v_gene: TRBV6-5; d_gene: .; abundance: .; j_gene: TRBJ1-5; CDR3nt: TGTGCCAGCAGTTACGGCGGGAATCAGCCCCAGCATTTT; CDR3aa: CASSYGGNQPQHF
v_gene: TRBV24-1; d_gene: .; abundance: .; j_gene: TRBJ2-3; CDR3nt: TGTGCCACCAGTGGTGCGGGCACAGATACGCAGTATTTT; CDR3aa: CATSGAGTDTQYF
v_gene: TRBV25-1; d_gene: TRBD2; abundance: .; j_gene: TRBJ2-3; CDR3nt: TGTGCCAGCAAGGGGACTAGCGGACCAGATACGCAGTATTTT; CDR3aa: CASKGTSGPDTQYF
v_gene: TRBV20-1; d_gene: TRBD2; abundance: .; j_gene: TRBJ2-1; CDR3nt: TGCAGTGCTAGAGGTACTAGCGGGTGGGCTTCCTACAATGAGCAGTTCTTC; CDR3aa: CSARGTSGWASYNEQFF
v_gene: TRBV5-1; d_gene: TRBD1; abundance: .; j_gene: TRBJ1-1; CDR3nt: TGCGCCAGCAGCTCTGACAGGGGGCAAACTGAAGCTTTCTTT; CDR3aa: CASSSDRGQTEAFF
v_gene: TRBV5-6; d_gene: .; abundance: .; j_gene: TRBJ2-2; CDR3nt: TGTGCCAGCAGCCTCAAGAACACCGGGGAGCTGTTTTTT; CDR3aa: CASSLKNTGELFF
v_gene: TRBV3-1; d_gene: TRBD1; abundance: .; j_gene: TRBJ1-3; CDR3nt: TGTGCCAGCAGCTACGATGGGGGACAGGCCATGTCCTCTGGAAACACCATATATTTT; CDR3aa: CASSYDGGQAMSSGNTIYF
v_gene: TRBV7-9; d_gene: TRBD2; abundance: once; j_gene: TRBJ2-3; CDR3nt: TGTGCCAGCAGCTCTACTAGCGGGGGGGCCGATACGCAGTATTTT; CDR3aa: CASSSTSGGADTQYF
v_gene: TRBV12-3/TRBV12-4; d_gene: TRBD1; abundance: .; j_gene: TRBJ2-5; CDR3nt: TGTGCCAGCGGGGCCGGGACAGCTCAAGAGACCCAGTACTTC; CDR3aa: CASGAGTAQETQYF
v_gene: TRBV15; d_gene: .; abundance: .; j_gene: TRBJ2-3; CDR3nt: TGTGCCACCAGCAGAGATACCACAGATACGCAGTATTTT; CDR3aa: CATSRDTTDTQYF
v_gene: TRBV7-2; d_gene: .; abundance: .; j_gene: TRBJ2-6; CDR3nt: TGTGCCAGCAGCTTAGGGGCAGTCAACTCTGGGGCCAACGTCCTGACTTTC; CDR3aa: CASSLGAVNSGANVLTF
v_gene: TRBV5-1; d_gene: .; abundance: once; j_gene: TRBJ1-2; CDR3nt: TGCGCCAGCAGCTTGGCCGGGGGCCAGGGGTATGGCTACACCTTC; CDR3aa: CASSLAGGQGYGYTF
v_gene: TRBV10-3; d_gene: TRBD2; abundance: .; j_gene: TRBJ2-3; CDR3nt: TGTGCCATCAGTGACCGCGGGGGAACTAGCACAGATACGCAGTATTTT; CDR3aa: CAISDRGGTSTDTQYF
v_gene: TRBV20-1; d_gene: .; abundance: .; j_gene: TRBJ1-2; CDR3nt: TGCAGTGCCACGGTGGGGGACCACTATGGCTACACCTTC; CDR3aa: CSATVGDHYGYTF
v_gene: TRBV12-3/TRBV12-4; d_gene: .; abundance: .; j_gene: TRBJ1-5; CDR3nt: TGTGCCAGCAGTTTACGGGACAAAAGTATTCGGACCCAGCATTTT; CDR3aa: CASSLRDKSIRTQHF
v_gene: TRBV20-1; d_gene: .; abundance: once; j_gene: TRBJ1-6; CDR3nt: TGCAGTGCTAGAGCGGGCACGAATAATTCACCCCTCCACTTT; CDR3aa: CSARAGTNNSPLHF
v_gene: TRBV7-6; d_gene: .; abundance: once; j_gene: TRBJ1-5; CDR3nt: TGTGCCAGCAGCTTAAGTGCCGAGCAGCCCCAGCATTTT; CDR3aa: CASSLSAEQPQHF
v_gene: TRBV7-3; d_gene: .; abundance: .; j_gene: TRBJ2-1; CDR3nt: TGTGCCAGCAGCCGCGAGGGGCTAGCCTACAATGAGCAGTTCTTC; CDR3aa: CASSREGLAYNEQFF
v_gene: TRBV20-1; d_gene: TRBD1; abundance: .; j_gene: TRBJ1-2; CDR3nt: TGCAGTGCTAGACCCTCAGGGACAGGTGGCTACACCTTC; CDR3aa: CSARPSGTGGYTF
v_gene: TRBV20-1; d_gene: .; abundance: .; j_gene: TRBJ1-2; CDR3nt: TGCAGTGCTAGATCTGCAGGGTTGGCTGGCTACACCTTC; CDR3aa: CSARSAGLAGYTF
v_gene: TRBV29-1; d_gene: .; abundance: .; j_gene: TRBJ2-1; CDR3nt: TGCAGCGCCCTAGGTGCGGCAGGGTCAACAAATGAGCAGTTCTTC; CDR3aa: CSALGAAGSTNEQFF
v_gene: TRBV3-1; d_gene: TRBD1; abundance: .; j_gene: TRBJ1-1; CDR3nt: TGTGCCAGCAGCCAAGTGGGGACAGGGTTCGACACTGAAGCTTTCTTT; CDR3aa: CASSQVGTGFDTEAFF
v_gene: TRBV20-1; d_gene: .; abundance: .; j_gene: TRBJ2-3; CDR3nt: TGCAGTGCTGCCTCCGGACTAACCCAAGATACGCAGTATTTT; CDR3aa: CSAASGLTQDTQYF
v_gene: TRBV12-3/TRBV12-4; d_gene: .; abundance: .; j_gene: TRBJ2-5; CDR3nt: TGTGCCAGCAGATTAGACGCGCAAGAGACCCAGTACTTC; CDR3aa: CASRLDAQETQYF
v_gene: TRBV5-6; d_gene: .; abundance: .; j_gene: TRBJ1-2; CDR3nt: TGTGCCAGCAGCTCCCGGCCCTATGGCTACACCTTC; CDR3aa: CASSSRPYGYTF
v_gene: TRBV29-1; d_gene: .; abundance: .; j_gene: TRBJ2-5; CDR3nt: TGCAGCGCGGGGCCGAGCCGCGAGACCCAGTACTTC; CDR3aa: CSAGPSRETQYF
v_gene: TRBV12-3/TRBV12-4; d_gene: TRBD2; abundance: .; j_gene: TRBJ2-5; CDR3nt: TGTGCCAGCAGTTACGGACTAGCATTAGAGACCCAGTACTTC; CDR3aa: CASSYGLALETQYF
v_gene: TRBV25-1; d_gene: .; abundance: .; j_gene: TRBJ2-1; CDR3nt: TGTGCCAGCAGTGGCTCGGACAGGGAGGGCAATGAGCAGTTCTTC; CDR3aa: CASSGSDREGNEQFF
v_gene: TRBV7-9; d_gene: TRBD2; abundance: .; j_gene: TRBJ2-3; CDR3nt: TGTGCCAGCAGCTTACGTAGCGGGGGACCGGCAGATACGCAGTATTTT; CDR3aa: CASSLRSGGPADTQYF
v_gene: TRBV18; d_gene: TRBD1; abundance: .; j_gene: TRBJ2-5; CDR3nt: TGTGCCAGCTCACGTCGGACAGGGTCGGAGACCCAGTACTTC; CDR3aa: CASSRRTGSETQYF
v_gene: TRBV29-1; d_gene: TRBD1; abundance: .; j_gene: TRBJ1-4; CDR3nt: TGCAGCGCGGACAGGGGTAATGAAAAACTGTTTTTT; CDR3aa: CSADRGNEKLFF
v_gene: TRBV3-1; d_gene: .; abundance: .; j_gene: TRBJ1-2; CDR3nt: TGTGCCAGCAGCCAAGACTTGGAGAGAGGGAACTATGGCTACACCTTC; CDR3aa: CASSQDLERGNYGYTF
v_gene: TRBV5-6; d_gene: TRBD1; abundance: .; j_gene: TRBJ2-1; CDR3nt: TGTGCCAGCAACACAGGGGGCGCATGGGATGAGCAGTTCTTC; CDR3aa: CASNTGGAWDEQFF
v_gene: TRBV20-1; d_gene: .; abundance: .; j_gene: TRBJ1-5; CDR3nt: TGCAGTGCTAGAGTGAGCGATCAGCCCCAGCATTTT; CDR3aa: CSARVSDQPQHF
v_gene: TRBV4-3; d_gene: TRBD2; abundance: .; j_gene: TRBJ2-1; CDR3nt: TGCGCCAGCAGCTCAAGGCCGCCGGGGGGGCGAAATGAGCAGTTCTTC; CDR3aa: CASSSRPPGGRNEQFF
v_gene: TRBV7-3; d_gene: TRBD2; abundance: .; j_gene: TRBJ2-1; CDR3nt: TGTGCCAGCAGCTCCCGGGTAGCGGGAGGCAATGAGCAGTTCTTC; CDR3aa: CASSSRVAGGNEQFF
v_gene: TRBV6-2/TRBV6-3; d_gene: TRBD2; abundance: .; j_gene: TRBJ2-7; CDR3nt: TGTGCCAGCACCATCCTAGCGGGGGTCTACGAGCAGTACTTC; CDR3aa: CASTILAGVYEQYF
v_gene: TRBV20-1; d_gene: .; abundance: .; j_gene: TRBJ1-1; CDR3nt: TGCAGTGCTTCGCGTAGTGTAGGAACTGAAGCTTTCTTT; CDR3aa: CSASRSVGTEAFF
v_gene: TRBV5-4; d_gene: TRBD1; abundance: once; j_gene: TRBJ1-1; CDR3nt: TGTGCCAGCAGGGTACAGGGGGGCACTGAAGCTTTCTTT; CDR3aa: CASRVQGGTEAFF
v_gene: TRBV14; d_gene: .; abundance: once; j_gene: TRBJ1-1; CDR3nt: TGTGCCAGCAGCCAAGGAGGGTCCACTGAAGCTTTCTTT; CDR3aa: CASSQGGSTEAFF
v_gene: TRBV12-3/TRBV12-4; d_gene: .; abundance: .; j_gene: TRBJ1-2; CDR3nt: TGTGCCAGCACCTTGGGGGGAGACTATGGCTACACCTTC; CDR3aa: CASTLGGDYGYTF
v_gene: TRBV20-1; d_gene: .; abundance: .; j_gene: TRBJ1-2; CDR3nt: TGCAGTGCTGATCGGACGGGTTATGGCTACACCTTC; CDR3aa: CSADRTGYGYTF
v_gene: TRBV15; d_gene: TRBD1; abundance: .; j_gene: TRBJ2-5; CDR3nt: TGTGCCACCAGCGCCTGGGACAGGCGAGAGACCCAGTACTTC; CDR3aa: CATSAWDRRETQYF
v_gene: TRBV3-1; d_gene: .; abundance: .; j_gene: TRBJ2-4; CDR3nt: TGTGCCAGCAGCCCGGGTAGACAGGACATTCAGTACTTC; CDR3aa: CASSPGRQDIQYF